Listed below are T cell receptor beta chains from one sample, sequenced in a study of T cells in Graves' hyperthyroidism and ophthalmopathy. Using its own MiXCR run on the multiplex PCR reads, TCRdb lists one record per CDR3 protein. The sample lists about 610,000 distinct CDR3 sequences, 15% to 20% occurring once. Input material: blood. The source is a woman between 40 and 50 years old with Graves' ophthalmopathy. Each CDR3 is given with its conserved first and last residue. Fields, in order: D gene, V gene, CDR3 protein. A D gene is named only where the DNA matches it firmly.

d_call: NA; v_call: TRBV12-3/TRBV12-4; cdr3_aa: CASSIRASTGYSNQPQHF
d_call: TRBD1; v_call: TRBV6-1; cdr3_aa: CASDRINRGNYEQYF
d_call: NA; v_call: TRBV11-2; cdr3_aa: CASSPGLSSGANVLTF
d_call: TRBD2; v_call: TRBV7-6; cdr3_aa: CASSLSGGGADTQYF
d_call: NA; v_call: TRBV20-1; cdr3_aa: CSAVLRGETQYF
d_call: NA; v_call: TRBV7-2; cdr3_aa: CASSLGQFPGADTQYF
d_call: TRBD1; v_call: TRBV28; cdr3_aa: CASSRQGPYEQYF
d_call: TRBD2; v_call: TRBV28; cdr3_aa: CASTASGRALYTGELFF
d_call: TRBD1; v_call: TRBV11-2; cdr3_aa: CASSRSRGQKNIQYF
d_call: TRBD2; v_call: TRBV7-8; cdr3_aa: CASSLRLAGGVTDTQYF
d_call: NA; v_call: TRBV2; cdr3_aa: CASSARGTRAFNYGYTF
d_call: NA; v_call: TRBV10-3; cdr3_aa: CAISVRGGTEAFF
d_call: NA; v_call: TRBV7-9; cdr3_aa: CASSSYTSPSTEAFF
d_call: NA; v_call: TRBV19; cdr3_aa: CASSMQVNQPQHF
d_call: NA; v_call: TRBV10-3; cdr3_aa: CAISESIHGRGFEKLFF
d_call: NA; v_call: TRBV11-2; cdr3_aa: CASSLGPRVIYNEQFF
d_call: NA; v_call: TRBV11-2; cdr3_aa: CASSLGGGQTQYF
d_call: NA; v_call: TRBV14; cdr3_aa: CASSQRTTGQPYNEQFF
d_call: NA; v_call: TRBV20-1; cdr3_aa: CSATPPNQPQHF
d_call: NA; v_call: TRBV12-3/TRBV12-4; cdr3_aa: CASTQVEGHTEAFF
d_call: TRBD2; v_call: TRBV5-1; cdr3_aa: CASGPGLASLRSTDTQYF
d_call: NA; v_call: TRBV28; cdr3_aa: CASSLFQVAALFF
d_call: NA; v_call: TRBV28; cdr3_aa: CASSFSAGRYTQYF
d_call: NA; v_call: TRBV7-8; cdr3_aa: CASSLKPQGANSPLHF
d_call: NA; v_call: TRBV14; cdr3_aa: CASSQKTEIYNEQFF
d_call: NA; v_call: TRBV7-8; cdr3_aa: CASSSVPGEGYTF
d_call: TRBD1; v_call: TRBV2; cdr3_aa: CASSEEGQGANEQYF
d_call: NA; v_call: TRBV27; cdr3_aa: CASSLSNPNQPQHF
d_call: TRBD1; v_call: TRBV27; cdr3_aa: CASNRDRGEEQFF
d_call: NA; v_call: TRBV10-3; cdr3_aa: CAISEGVGHGYTF
d_call: NA; v_call: TRBV11-2; cdr3_aa: CASSPGSLSNQPQHF
d_call: NA; v_call: TRBV19; cdr3_aa: CASSDPRDSYEQYF
d_call: NA; v_call: TRBV19; cdr3_aa: CASSASGRRYEQYF
d_call: NA; v_call: TRBV3-1; cdr3_aa: CASSQDSLEVITDTQYF
d_call: NA; v_call: TRBV7-8; cdr3_aa: CASSLALREKLFF
d_call: TRBD2; v_call: TRBV9; cdr3_aa: CASSVAGLAGYEQYF
d_call: TRBD2; v_call: TRBV7-8; cdr3_aa: CASSFLGTSGRTDTQYF
d_call: TRBD2; v_call: TRBV7-2; cdr3_aa: CASSSLAASSTDTQYF
d_call: TRBD1; v_call: TRBV7-2; cdr3_aa: CASRGGLNTDTQYF
d_call: NA; v_call: TRBV4-1; cdr3_aa: CASSQWGSSYEQYF
d_call: NA; v_call: TRBV10-3; cdr3_aa: CAISESLGGYEQYF
d_call: TRBD1; v_call: TRBV5-6; cdr3_aa: CASSLAGQGVTDTQYF
d_call: NA; v_call: TRBV7-8; cdr3_aa: CASSLYPQTEAFF
d_call: NA; v_call: TRBV2; cdr3_aa: CASRAGTSSYEQYF
d_call: NA; v_call: TRBV18; cdr3_aa: CASSPQARTDNSPLHF
d_call: NA; v_call: TRBV18; cdr3_aa: CASSPLIVGRESNIQYF